This T cell receptor beta chain was recovered during a study of early T cells in non-severe SARS-CoV-2 infection. On the study more broadly: Sequencing used unsorted whole-blood bulk RNA, so chains lack pairing. Whole-study findings and limits: Lookups in VDJdb leaned toward anti-spike CD8 responses and missed private and CD4 specificities.

Unique molecular identifiers were attached to individual cDNA molecules. MiXCR was run by TCRdb on the 5' RACE reads, yielding one entry per CDR3 protein. The sample has about 39,000 distinct CDR3 sequences; 5.5% to 7% are singletons. This clonotype was seen repeatedly, ten times or more. Its cognate antigen is unknown. This CDR3 is built from 19 residues. Losses at the gene ends were 2 bases for V and 1 base for J; bases not matched to a gene: 15. The chain joins TRBV5-3 to TRBJ1-3; 7 positions agree with TRBD1. TRBV5-3 is sorted into the ORF group, with uncertain function. The TCR originated in an adult who was a healthcare worker with PCR-confirmed SARS-CoV-2 infection or an uninfected control (not recorded which). Sequenced material: whole blood, taken at baseline. The CDR3 DNA sequence: TGTGCCAGAAGCTTAGACCATCACCCAGGGGACAGTTCTGGAAACACCATATATTTT. It is translated as CARSLDHHPGDSSGNTIYF.